Each of the 18 T cell receptor beta chains below was sequenced from the same sample in a study of blood T cell repertoires in COVID-19. Clones were sequenced by immunoSEQ multiplex PCR, and TCRdb holds only the in-frame ones, with some missing. Of approximately 280,000 clones listed, around 89% are singletons. Material for sequencing was peripheral blood. Receptors were obtained from a woman aged 55-70 years with acute or convalescent COVID-19.

This sequence joins TRBV19 and TRBJ2-5; 7 bases fit TRBD1. The CDR3 has 15 amino acids. CDR1 is LNHDA and CDR2 is SQIVND in the germline V gene (reference sequence). With 3 bases clipped from V and 9 bases from J, the junction kept 13 bases outside the gene matches. CDR3 DNA sequence: TGTGCCAGTAGTATGACACAGGGGCCCCAGGGGGCCCAGTACTTC. Its protein product is CASSMTQGPQGAQYF. The whole variable domain, remainder taken from reference TRBV19 and TRBJ2-5, is DGGITQSPKYLFRKEGQNVTLSCEQNLNHDAMYWYRQDPGQGLRLIYYSQIVNDFQKGDIAEGYSVSREKKESFPLTVTSAQKNPTAFYLCASSMTQGPQGAQYFGPGTRLLVL.

This rearrangement joins TRBV5-5 to TRBJ2-5, with 10 bases fitting TRBD1. CDR3 length equals 15 residues. Germline V gene data show CDR1 as SGHKS and CDR2 as YYEKEE (reference sequence). V lost 3 bases and J lost 1; bases outside the gene matches: 3. The CDR3 nucleotides read TGTGCCAGCAGCTGGGGACAGGGGTCCCAAGAGACCCAGTACTTC. Protein: CASSWGQGSQETQYF.

The CDR3 region is CASSLGSGRRYNEQFF. CDR3 coding DNA: TGTGCCAGCAGCTTAGGTAGCGGGAGACGCTACAATGAGCAGTTCTTC. The J gene is TRBJ2-1, the V gene TRBV7-9; 9 positions agree with TRBD2. Germline values: CDR1 SEHNR, CDR2 FQNEAQ (reference sequence). CDR3 length: 16 residues. With 1 base clipped from V and 3 bases from J, the junction kept 4 bases outside the gene matches.

The chain is built from TRBV4-1 and TRBJ1-2; D call uncertain. This CDR3 is built from 12 residues. V lost 0 bases and J 8 bases, leaving 7 bases between the germline ends. In germline, CDR1 is MGHRA, CDR2 YSYEKL. The CDR3 bases are TGCGCCAGCAGCCAAGAGGCTCGAGGCTACACCTTC. Encoded protein: CASSQEARGYTF.

In its sample, this clone was seen a few times. The rearrangement links TRBV28 to TRBJ1-2; D unclear. V gave up 3 bases and J gave up 4 bases, with 15 bases separating them. CDR3 length equals 15 residues. CDR1 is MDHEN and CDR2 is SYDVKM in the germline V gene. The CDR3 sequence: CASSLTQTTGYGYTF. The DNA of the CDR3 is TGTGCCAGCAGTTTGACTCAGACTACCGGCTATGGCTACACCTTC.

This clone was observed a few times. J is TRBJ1-1 and V is TRBV3-1 (or the pseudogene TRBV3-2); D gene unclear. Trimming took 1 base from V and 1 from J, leaving 7 bases between them. The CDR3 sequence is 14 residues long. Germline CDR1 reads LGHDT; CDR2 reads YNNKEL (reference sequence). The CDR3 region is CASSQAHRNTEAFF. The CDR3 nucleotides read TGTGCCAGCAGCCAAGCTCACAGGAACACTGAAGCTTTCTTT.

The V call is TRBV28, the J call TRBJ2-1; the D gene is possibly TRBD2 (6 bases). Trimming stripped 3 bases from V and 4 bases from J, with 7 bases between. The CDR3 has 13 amino acids. Germline CDR1 MDHEN, CDR2 SYDVKM. The CDR3 DNA follows: TGTGCCAGCAGTTTGGGGGGTTACAATGAGCAGTTCTTC. Protein sequence: CASSLGGYNEQFF.

The V and J genes are TRBV12-3 or TRBV12-4 and TRBJ2-7; TRBD1 matches 7 bases. After removal of 6 bases from V and 5 bases from J, the junction contained 7 bases not matched to a gene. The length of the CDR3 is 13 residues. The CDR3 coding sequence is TGTGCCAGCAGGGACAGGTTTATCCACGAGCAGTACTTC. Protein product: CASRDRFIHEQYF.

With regard to this clone: The sample contains more than one DNA sequence encoding this CDR3. This chain joins TRBV5-1 and TRBJ2-1; 13 nucleotides line up with TRBD2. V lost 1 base, J lost 4 bases, and 2 bases stayed unmatched. CDR3 length equals 16 residues. Germline-derived CDR1 and CDR2 are SGHRS and YFSETQ. The CDR3 is CASSLILAGGYNEQFF. The DNA of the CDR3 is TGCGCCAGCAGCTTGATACTAGCGGGGGGGTACAATGAGCAGTTCTTC.

The chain joins TRBV6-6 to TRBJ2-6; the match to TRBD2 covers 13 bases. The CDR3 spans 18 residues. Per germline, CDR1 MNHNY and CDR2 SVGAGI (reference sequence). V lost 5 bases, J lost 2 bases, and 6 bases stayed unmatched. The CDR3 region has the DNA TGTGCCAGCAGTCAGGGACTAGCGGGGATAGCTGGGGCCAACGTCCTGACTTTC. Translating it yields CASSQGLAGIAGANVLTF.

For the CDR3, the DNA is TGCGCCAGCAGCCTTCCAGGGGATAGCAATCAGCCCCAGCATTTT. Protein product: CASSLPGDSNQPQHF. The rearrangement uses TRBV23-1 and TRBJ1-5; D possibly corresponds to TRBD1 (6 bases). TRBV23-1 is annotated as an ORF whose role is uncertain. The CDR3 extends over 15 amino acids. Deletions cut 6 bases from V and 0 bases from J, with 12 bases between.

The gene calls are TRBV5-1 and TRBJ2-1, with 14 positions matching TRBD2. CDR1 and CDR2 (germline): SGHRS, YFSETQ. This CDR3 has 16 residues. J lost 7 bases, V lost 3 bases, and 6 bases had no gene match. CDR3 amino acids: CASSSRLAGGGNEQFF. The CDR3 DNA is TGCGCCAGCAGCTCCCGACTAGCGGGAGGGGGGAATGAGCAGTTCTTC.

This chain joins TRBV7-2 and TRBJ2-2, with D maybe TRBD2 (6 bases). V gave up 5 bases and J gave up 1 base, with 11 bases separating them. The germline gives CDR1 SGHTA, CDR2 FQGNSA. There are 15 residues in the CDR3. The CDR3 sequence is CASSLRRGNTGELFF. The CDR3 nucleotides are TGTGCCAGCAGCCTTAGGCGGGGGAACACCGGGGAGCTGTTTTTT. The variable domain in full, with the rest retrieved from reference TRBV7-2 and TRBJ2-2, is GAGVSQSPSNKVTEKGKDVELRCDPISGHTALYWYRQSLGQGLEFLIYFQGNSAPDKSGLPSDRFSAERTGGSVSTLTIQRTQQEDSAVYLCASSLRRGNTGELFFGEGSRLTVL.

On this clone: Distinct nucleotide sequences in the sample also encode this CDR3. This sequence joins TRBV5-1 and TRBJ1-1, with 7 bases identical to TRBD1. Trimming cost V 4 bases and J 1 base; bases outside gene matches: 4. Germline V gene sequence: CDR1 SGHRS, CDR2 YFSETQ. This CDR3 is built from 14 residues. CDR3: CASSLRTGNTEAFF. Written as DNA, the CDR3 is TGCGCCAGCAGCCTGAGGACAGGGAACACTGAAGCTTTCTTT. The whole variable domain, filled in from reference TRBV5-1 and TRBJ1-1, reads KAGVTQTPRYLIKTRGQQVTLSCSPISGHRSVSWYQQTPGQGLQFLFEYFSETQRNKGNFPGRFSGRQFSNSRSEMNVSTLELGDSALYLCASSLRTGNTEAFFGQGTRLTVV.

This clone occurred once. The chain is built from TRBV4-3 and TRBJ1-5, with D uncertain. Germline assignment: CDR1 LGHNA and CDR2 YSLEER. Between the trimmed V and J ends, which lost 0 bases and 3 bases, there was a span of 12 bases. There are 16 residues in the CDR3. The CDR3 region is CASSQDRGGYNQPQHF. The CDR3 region has the DNA TGCGCCAGCAGCCAAGATAGAGGAGGGTACAATCAGCCCCAGCATTTT.

The chain joins TRBV4-3 to TRBJ1-3; D unresolved. The germline V gene has CDR1 LGHNA and CDR2 YSLEER. V was pared by 0 bases and J by 0 bases, with 12 bases between. The CDR3 has 17 residues. The CDR3 sequence is CASSQDPSAGSGNTIYF. The CDR3 nucleotides read TGCGCCAGCAGCCAAGATCCTTCGGCAGGCTCTGGAAACACCATATATTTT.

The rearrangement uses TRBV11-3 and TRBJ2-7; D gene uncertain. CDR1 and CDR2 from the germline V gene are SGHNT and YENEEA. The CDR3 runs 12 residues. The V gene lost 1 base and the J gene lost 3 bases, with 4 bases spanning the gap. The DNA of the CDR3 is TGTGCCAGCAGCTTAGCCGGCTACGAGCAGTACTTC. Amino acid sequence: CASSLAGYEQYF.

The V call is TRBV7-9, the J call TRBJ2-7, with 12 bases fitting TRBD2. CDR1 SEHNR and CDR2 FQNEAQ come from the germline V gene (reference sequence). This CDR3 region has 15 residues. Trimming cost V 5 bases and J 3 bases; bases outside gene matches: 5. CDR3 coding DNA: TGTGCCAGCAGCCGCACTAGCGGGAGGATCTACGAGCAGTACTTC. Translating gives CASSRTSGRIYEQYF.